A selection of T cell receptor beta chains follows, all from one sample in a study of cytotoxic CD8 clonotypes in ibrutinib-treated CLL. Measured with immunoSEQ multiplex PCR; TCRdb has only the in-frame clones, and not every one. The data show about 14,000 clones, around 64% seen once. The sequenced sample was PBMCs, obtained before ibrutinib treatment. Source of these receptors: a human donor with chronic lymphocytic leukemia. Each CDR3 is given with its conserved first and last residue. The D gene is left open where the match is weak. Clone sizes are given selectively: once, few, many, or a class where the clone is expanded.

DNA: TGTGCCAGCAGCCCCCCGGGGGGGAAAGGAAACACCATATATTTT; CDR3: CASSPPGGKGNTIYF; V: TRBV7-6; D: .; J: TRBJ1-3; size: few
DNA: TGCGCCAGCAGCCAATGGTGGGGGGCTTCTGGAAACACCATATATTTT; CDR3: CASSQWWGASGNTIYF; V: TRBV4-1; D: .; J: TRBJ1-3; size: .
DNA: TGTGCCAGCAGCAAAAGGGACGCCCTAGAGACCCAGTACTTC; CDR3: CASSKRDALETQYF; V: TRBV21-1; D: .; J: TRBJ2-5; size: .
DNA: TGTGCCAGCAGCTTAATTGGCAGGGGGACTGGAAACACCATATATTTT; CDR3: CASSLIGRGTGNTIYF; V: TRBV11-2; D: TRBD1; J: TRBJ1-3; size: .
DNA: TGTGCCAGCAGCTTACAGGGGCGTGATACCGGGGAGCTGTTTTTT; CDR3: CASSLQGRDTGELFF; V: TRBV5-4; D: TRBD1; J: TRBJ2-2; size: .
DNA: TGTGCCAGCAGCATCGGGCGGAGCACTGAAGCTTTCTTT; CDR3: CASSIGRSTEAFF; V: TRBV7-9; D: .; J: TRBJ1-1; size: .
DNA: TGTGCCAGCAGCTTGGACAGGTACGGCGAGCAGTACTTC; CDR3: CASSLDRYGEQYF; V: TRBV7-9; D: TRBD1; J: TRBJ2-7; size: .
DNA: TGTGCCAGCGGGGACCGAGCCTCCTACGAGCAGTACTTC; CDR3: CASGDRASYEQYF; V: TRBV6-1; D: .; J: TRBJ2-7; size: .
DNA: TGTGCCAGCAGCTTGCTTTTTTTCAGGGTAGGGGACAATGAGCAGTTCTTC; CDR3: CASSLLFFRVGDNEQFF; V: TRBV5-6; D: .; J: TRBJ2-1; size: .
DNA: TGTGCCTCCGGGGTCCTTTCCGCAACTAATGAAAAACTGTTTTTT; CDR3: CASGVLSATNEKLFF; V: TRBV5-6; D: .; J: TRBJ1-4; size: few
DNA: TGTGCCAGCAGCTCATCAACCGGGACAGGGGGCGATAATTCACCCCTCCACTTT; CDR3: CASSSSTGTGGDNSPLHF; V: TRBV7-9; D: TRBD1; J: TRBJ1-6; size: medium-sized
DNA: TGTGCCAGCAGTGAATTGGGTAATTCACCCCTCCACTTT; CDR3: CASSELGNSPLHF; V: TRBV2; D: .; J: TRBJ1-6; size: .
DNA: TGTGCCAGCAGCTGGGGGGGCGAGCAGTACTTC; CDR3: CASSWGGEQYF; V: TRBV5-6; D: TRBD2; J: TRBJ2-7; size: .
DNA: TGCGCCAGCAGTAAGGACAGGGTTGGAGAGACCCAGTACTTC; CDR3: CASSKDRVGETQYF; V: TRBV10-1; D: TRBD1; J: TRBJ2-5; size: .
DNA: TGTGCCAGCCGACAGCCGAACACCGGGGAGCTGTTTTTT; CDR3: CASRQPNTGELFF; V: TRBV27; D: .; J: TRBJ2-2; size: few
DNA: TGTGCCATCAGTGATTTGGAACGACTGAACACTGAAGCTTTCTTT; CDR3: CAISDLERLNTEAFF; V: TRBV10-3; D: .; J: TRBJ1-1; size: few
DNA: TGTGCCAGCAGCGTTCACGGGACAGCGAACACTGAAGCTTTCTTT; CDR3: CASSVHGTANTEAFF; V: TRBV9; D: TRBD1; J: TRBJ1-1; size: .
DNA: TGTGCCAGCAGCTCCGTTGGGGGACGGGGCTATGGCTACACCTTC; CDR3: CASSSVGGRGYGYTF; V: TRBV7-9; D: .; J: TRBJ1-2; size: .
DNA: TGTGCCAGCAGTTACCTGGACAGCCCCACAGATACGCAGTATTTT; CDR3: CASSYLDSPTDTQYF; V: TRBV6-6; D: .; J: TRBJ2-3; size: few
DNA: TGTGCCAGCAGTGAAGGGCTAGCGGGGGGCTCCGGAATAGGGGAGCAGTTCTTC; CDR3: CASSEGLAGGSGIGEQFF; V: TRBV2; D: TRBD2; J: TRBJ2-1; size: .
DNA: TGTGCCAGCAACACAGGTACAGGGGTTCAAGAGACCCAGTACTTC; CDR3: CASNTGTGVQETQYF; V: TRBV11-2; D: TRBD1; J: TRBJ2-5; size: .
DNA: TGCAGCGTCGCCGGCCGGGACGGACTATATGGCTACACCTTC; CDR3: CSVAGRDGLYGYTF; V: TRBV29-1; D: .; J: TRBJ1-2; size: few
DNA: TGTGCCAGCTCACCACTGGATACAGGAACCGGGGAGCTGTTTTTT; CDR3: CASSPLDTGTGELFF; V: TRBV18; D: .; J: TRBJ2-2; size: many
DNA: TGTGCCAGCAGCTTGGGAGGGACAGGGTACAATGAAAAACTGTTTTTT; CDR3: CASSLGGTGYNEKLFF; V: TRBV11-2; D: TRBD1; J: TRBJ1-4; size: medium-sized
DNA: TGTGCCAGCAGTGAGGGACCACACCCGTTTCCCCAGCATTTT; CDR3: CASSEGPHPFPQHF; V: TRBV2; D: .; J: TRBJ1-5; size: few
DNA: TGCGCCAGCAGCCAGTTCCCAGGGGGGGAGACCCAGTACTTC; CDR3: CASSQFPGGETQYF; V: TRBV4-1; D: .; J: TRBJ2-5; size: once
DNA: TGTGCCAGCAGCTTATTAGCCTCCCCGCAAGAGACCCAGTACTTC; CDR3: CASSLLASPQETQYF; V: TRBV11-2; D: .; J: TRBJ2-5; size: .
DNA: TGTGCCAGCAGCCCGCCGGGTCAAGAGACCCAGTACTTC; CDR3: CASSPPGQETQYF; V: TRBV5-4; D: .; J: TRBJ2-5; size: .
DNA: TGTGCCAGCAGCTTGGGGGGACAGGTCTCCTACGAGCAGTACTTC; CDR3: CASSLGGQVSYEQYF; V: TRBV5-4; D: TRBD1; J: TRBJ2-7; size: .
DNA: TGCGCCAGCAGCCAAGATAAGGGCAGCTATGGCTACACCTTC; CDR3: CASSQDKGSYGYTF; V: TRBV4-1; D: .; J: TRBJ1-2; size: .
DNA: TGCGCCAGCAGCCAGCTTCCCGGGGTGGAGGGAAAACTGTTTTTT; CDR3: CASSQLPGVEGKLFF; V: TRBV4-1; D: .; J: TRBJ1-4; size: .
DNA: TGTGCCAGCAGCCCGGAGGACAGGGGGTTTGGCTACACCTTC; CDR3: CASSPEDRGFGYTF; V: TRBV5-4; D: TRBD1; J: TRBJ1-2; size: .
DNA: TGTGCCAGCAGCGGATTAGGATCAGATACGCAGTATTTT; CDR3: CASSGLGSDTQYF; V: TRBV7-9; D: .; J: TRBJ2-3; size: .
DNA: TGTGCCAGTACTCAACAGGGATATACTGAAGCTTTCTTT; CDR3: CASTQQGYTEAFF; V: TRBV19; D: .; J: TRBJ1-1; size: few
DNA: TGTGCTAGTGGTATTACAGGGGAGGTCAGGGCCAACGTCCTGACTTTC; CDR3: CASGITGEVRANVLTF; V: TRBV12-5; D: .; J: TRBJ2-6; size: .
DNA: TGTGCCAGCAGTTCCCCCAGACAGGATGGCTACACCTTC; CDR3: CASSSPRQDGYTF; V: TRBV6-5; D: .; J: TRBJ1-2; size: once
DNA: TGTGCCTCCGGGGTCCTTTCCGCAACTAATGAAAAACTATTTTTT; CDR3: CASGVLSATNEKLFF; V: TRBV5-6; D: .; J: TRBJ1-4; size: .
DNA: TGTGCCAGCAGTTTATTGACAGGTCCCTCTGGAAACACCATATATTTT; CDR3: CASSLLTGPSGNTIYF; V: TRBV27; D: .; J: TRBJ1-3; size: few
DNA: TGCGCCAGCAGCCTCCACCGGGACTTCCAAGAGACCCAGTACTTC; CDR3: CASSLHRDFQETQYF; V: TRBV4-1; D: .; J: TRBJ2-5; size: .
DNA: TGTGCCAGCTCACCTACAGGACAGCCCCAGCATTTT; CDR3: CASSPTGQPQHF; V: TRBV18; D: .; J: TRBJ1-5; size: few
DNA: TGTGCCAGCTCACCACTTATGAACGGGGTGAGCACAGATACGCAGTATTTT; CDR3: CASSPLMNGVSTDTQYF; V: TRBV18; D: .; J: TRBJ2-3; size: .
DNA: TGCAGCGTTGATACAGATACGCAGTATTTT; CDR3: CSVDTDTQYF; V: TRBV29-1; D: .; J: TRBJ2-3; size: .
DNA: TGTGCCAGTAGTATCCGACAAGGCCTAAGCAATCAGCCCCAGCATTTT; CDR3: CASSIRQGLSNQPQHF; V: TRBV19; D: .; J: TRBJ1-5; size: once
DNA: TGTGCCAGCACTCATAGGGCTAATTTTCGCGCAGGGGCCTTCACTGAAGCTTTCTTT; CDR3: CASTHRANFRAGAFTEAFF; V: TRBV9; D: .; J: TRBJ1-1; size: .
DNA: TGCGCCAGCACTGTTGGGGCAGGGGACACCGGGGAGCTGTTTTTT; CDR3: CASTVGAGDTGELFF; V: TRBV10-2; D: .; J: TRBJ2-2; size: .
DNA: TGTGCCAGCTCACCTCAGGTGAATGAGCAGTTCTTC; CDR3: CASSPQVNEQFF; V: TRBV18; D: .; J: TRBJ2-1; size: .
DNA: TGTGCCAGCAGCCTAAACCTGGCGGGCCTACTCCCAGGGACTGAAGCTTTCTTT; CDR3: CASSLNLAGLLPGTEAFF; V: TRBV5-5; D: .; J: TRBJ1-1; size: .
DNA: TGTGCCAGCAGCTTAGGGGGGTGGACAGATACGCAGTATTTT; CDR3: CASSLGGWTDTQYF; V: TRBV7-9; D: .; J: TRBJ2-3; size: .
DNA: TGCAGCGTTCGTGACAGCGTCTATGGCTACACCTTC; CDR3: CSVRDSVYGYTF; V: TRBV29-1; D: .; J: TRBJ1-2; size: .
DNA: TGCGCCAGCAGTGAGGACGGATCCTCTGATACGCAGTATTTT; CDR3: CASSEDGSSDTQYF; V: TRBV10-2; D: .; J: TRBJ2-3; size: .
DNA: TGTGCCAGCAGCCAGAAAGGGCGAATCTATGGCTACACCTTC; CDR3: CASSQKGRIYGYTF; V: TRBV14; D: .; J: TRBJ1-2; size: .
DNA: TGTGCCAGCTCACCAGCGAACACTGAAGCTTTCTTT; CDR3: CASSPANTEAFF; V: TRBV18; D: .; J: TRBJ1-1; size: .
DNA: TGTGCCAGCTCACCACTGGGGGGGGCGGGTCAGCCCCAGCATTTT; CDR3: CASSPLGGAGQPQHF; V: TRBV18; D: .; J: TRBJ1-5; size: few
DNA: TGTGCCAGCAGCTCCGGGACAGGGAGGACTGAAGCTTTCTTT; CDR3: CASSSGTGRTEAFF; V: TRBV5-4; D: TRBD1; J: TRBJ1-1; size: .